This T cell receptor beta chain was found in a study of shared clonotypes between healthy human individuals. Findings and caveats of the study: Donors were few, which limited the genetic and exposure-history diversity represented.

Profiling relied on immunoSEQ multiplex PCR, and the TCRdb table lists in-frame clones only, not all of them. Of millions of clones listed, roughly 95% are singletons. As to this clone: Its antigen remains unidentified.

Trimming cost V 8 bases and J 4 bases, with 14 bases left between them. Germline V lookup: CDR1 ENHRY, CDR2 SYGVKD. This CDR3 region has 13 residues. The sample taken for sequencing was naive CD4+ T cells sorted from blood. Indicated subset: CD45RA+ positively selected. This sequence originates from a man between 18 and 29 years old in good health. This sequence joins TRBV10-3 and TRBJ2-5; D might be TRBD1 (6 bases). Written as DNA, the CDR3 is TGTGCCATCGGTAGTGGGACACTAGAGACCCAGTACTTC. This translates into CAIGSGTLETQYF.